These 19 T cell receptor beta chains share one sample of origin, sequenced in a study of a mutant IDH1 vaccine in newly diagnosed glioma. The table came from immunoSEQ multiplex PCR; TCRdb's copy has only in-frame clones and leaves some out. The profile shows 50,000 to 60,000 clones, about four fifths of them singletons. Noted time point: week 23, last vaccination. The content of each vaccine dose was 300 ug of mutant IDH1 20-mer peptide, and topical imiquimod accompanied it. The antigens for these receptors are not known. The sample in question was PBMCs, obtained from a glioma patient whose treatment included an IDH1 peptide vaccine. The source of these receptors is a man aged 35 to 55 with glioma.

The chain couples TRBV30 to TRBJ2-5; the D is unclear. The DNA end favors TRBJ2-7, so the J call may be wrong. The CDR3 contains 13 residues. Germline V gene lookup returns CDR1 GTSNPN and CDR2 SVGIG (reference sequence). The CDR3 nucleotides read TGTGCCTGGAGTGAGAACGGCCCCTACGAGCAGTACTTC. Translating gives CAWSENGPYEQYF.

The rearrangement uses TRBV6-5 and TRBJ1-2, with D unresolved. The V and J ends lost 0 bases and 4 bases respectively, with 6 bases between them. The CDR3 has 13 residues. Germline V gene lookup returns CDR1 MNHEY and CDR2 SVGAGI. CDR3 nucleotides: TGTGCCAGCAGTTACTCGTTGGGCTATGGCTACACCTTC. Amino acids: CASSYSLGYGYTF.

The rearrangement uses TRBV27 and TRBJ2-1; 11 nucleotides agree with TRBD1. Germline CDR1 MNHEY, CDR2 SMNVEV (reference sequence). Germline trimming cut 5 bases from V and 7 bases from J; bases unmatched to any gene: 10. The CDR3 is made up of 16 amino acids. CDR3 DNA: TGTGCCAGCAGTGCCTTGGACAGGGGGCTACGGAATGAGCAGTTCTTC. The encoded protein is CASSALDRGLRNEQFF.

The chain carries TRBV5-1 and TRBJ1-5; D perhaps matches TRBD1 (6 bases). The V end was cut by 1 base, the J end by 7 bases, with 12 bases between. Germline assignment: CDR1 SGHRS and CDR2 YFSETQ. The CDR3 length is 14 residues. This chain's CDR3 is CASSLWAGEQPQHF. The CDR3 DNA reads as TGCGCCAGCAGCTTGTGGGCAGGGGAGCAGCCCCAGCATTTT.

V gene TRBV30 combines with J gene TRBJ1-2; TRBD1 agrees at 7 bases. Germline trimming cut 8 bases from V and 4 bases from J; bases unmatched to any gene: 13. The CDR3 extends over 14 amino acids. The germline CDR1 and CDR2 sequences are GTSNPN and SVGIG (reference sequence). CDR3: CAQARGLGAYGYTF. The CDR3 DNA follows: TGTGCCCAAGCGAGGGGGCTAGGGGCCTATGGCTACACCTTC.

The genes are TRBV2 and TRBJ2-5; D possibly corresponds to TRBD2 (5 bases). The CDR3 length is 16 residues. V was cut by 7 bases and J by 2 bases, with 20 bases left in between. In germline, CDR1 is SNHLY, CDR2 FYNNEI. CDR3 in amino acids: CASNVGRVGKQETQYF. In nucleotides, the CDR3 is TGTGCCAGCAACGTAGGTCGGGTCGGGAAACAAGAGACCCAGTACTTC.

This chain uses TRBV5-1 with TRBJ2-5, with 9 positions matching TRBD2. CDR1 is SGHRS and CDR2 is YFSETQ in the germline V gene. V was pared by 9 bases and J by 0 bases, with 15 bases of the junction left unmatched. The CDR3 is 17 amino acids. CDR3 nucleotides: TGCGCCACCACCCCGGTAGCGGGGGTTTCGTACCAAGAGACCCAGTACTTC. Protein sequence: CATTPVAGVSYQETQYF. The full variable domain, in which reference TRBV5-1 and TRBJ2-5 provide the parts outside the CDR3, is KAGVTQTPRYLIKTRGQQVTLSCSPISGHRSVSWYQQTPGQGLQFLFEYFSETQRNKGNFPGRFSGRQFSNSRSEMNVSTLELGDSALYLCATTPVAGVSYQETQYFGPGTRLLVL.

This chain uses TRBV7-8 with TRBJ2-3; 10 positions agree with TRBD2. The CDR3 totals 16 residues. V was pared by 4 bases and J by 2 bases, with 6 bases of the junction left unmatched. The germline gives CDR1 SGHVS, CDR2 FQNEAQ. The CDR3 region is CASSYLAGATTDTQYF. The CDR3 DNA is TGTGCCAGCAGCTATCTAGCGGGAGCGACCACAGATACGCAGTATTTT. Filled out from reference TRBV7-8 and TRBJ2-3, the complete variable domain reads GAGVSQSPRYKVAKRGQDVALRCDPISGHVSLFWYQQALGQGPEFLTYFQNEAQLDKSGLPSDRFFAERPEGSVSTLKIQRTQQEDSAVYLCASSYLAGATTDTQYFGPGTRLTVL.

CDR3 bases: TGTGCCAGCAGTTTAGGCGGCTCGGGCAGCCAGACCTACGAGCAGTACTTC. This translates into CASSLGGSGSQTYEQYF. This sequence joins TRBV28 and TRBJ2-7; D remains ambiguous. Deletions cut 2 bases from V and 2 bases from J, with 19 bases between. CDR3 length equals 17 residues. Germline CDR1 reads MDHEN; CDR2 reads SYDVKM.

The chain carries TRBV15 and TRBJ1-1; D ambiguous. Germline V gene data show CDR1 as LNHNV and CDR2 as YYDKDF (reference sequence). The V gene lost 0 bases and the J gene lost 1 base, with 6 bases spanning the gap. The CDR3 has 14 amino acids. The CDR3 protein is CATSREYRNTEAFF. The CDR3, as DNA: TGTGCCACCAGCAGAGAATACAGGAACACTGAAGCTTTCTTT.

The V call is TRBV6-5, the J call TRBJ1-1; D gene ambiguous. The V and J ends lost 0 bases and 0 bases respectively, with 11 bases between them. The germline gives CDR1 MNHEY, CDR2 SVGAGI. The CDR3 contains 16 residues. This chain's CDR3 is CASSYSRYSMNTEAFF. DNA of the CDR3: TGTGCCAGCAGTTACTCGAGGTACAGCATGAACACTGAAGCTTTCTTT.

This clone was found a few times. The V and J genes are TRBV29-1 and TRBJ2-4, with 7 bases lining up with TRBD1. There are 13 residues in the CDR3. J was trimmed by 7 bases and V by 6 bases; bases with no gene match: 9. Germline values: CDR1 SQVTM, CDR2 ANQGSEA. Here the CDR3 reads CSVVRLGGNIQYF. In DNA form, the CDR3 reads TGCAGCGTCGTACGGTTAGGGGGCAACATTCAGTACTTC.

The V and J genes are TRBV19 and TRBJ2-1, with 8 bases identical to TRBD2. Trimming took 1 base from V and 4 from J; bases not matched to a gene: 6. Germline CDR1 and CDR2: LNHDA and SQIVND (reference sequence). The CDR3 length is 16 residues. The CDR3 spells CASSIAGGNLYNEQFF. The DNA of the CDR3 is TGTGCCAGTAGTATAGCGGGGGGGAACTTATACAATGAGCAGTTCTTC.

The genes are TRBV5-4 and TRBJ2-3, with 7 bases fitting TRBD2. Germline-derived CDR1 and CDR2 are SGHNT and YYREEE (reference sequence). The CDR3 sequence is 17 residues long. V was clipped by 4 bases and J by 4 bases; unmatched bases: 15. The CDR3 DNA follows: TGTGCCAGCAGCCTCCCGGGGAGGGGCATTGGCCCAGATACGCAGTATTTT. Amino acids: CASSLPGRGIGPDTQYF.

The chain employs TRBV2 and TRBJ2-7, with 8 bases identical to TRBD1. The germline gives CDR1 SNHLY, CDR2 FYNNEI. The CDR3 consists of 14 residues. Trimming at V came to 6 bases and at J to 1 base, leaving 5 bases not matched to a gene. The CDR3 loop is CASRTGVISYEQYF. Written as DNA, the CDR3 is TGTGCCAGCAGGACAGGGGTAATATCCTACGAGCAGTACTTC. Supplemented by reference TRBV2 and TRBJ2-7, the full variable domain reads EPEVTQTPSHQVTQMGQEVILRCVPISNHLYFYWYRQILGQKVEFLVSFYNNEISEKSEIFDDQFSVERPDGSNFTLKIRSTKLEDSAMYFCASRTGVISYEQYFGPGTRLTVT.

This clone has a handful of counts. The CDR3 DNA follows: TGTGCCAGCAGCTCAGGTCCGACTGGGGCCAACGTCCTGACTTTC. This sequence encodes CASSSGPTGANVLTF. The rearrangement uses TRBV7-8 and TRBJ2-6; D is uncertain. This CDR3 contains 15 residues. CDR1 is SGHVS, CDR2 FQNEAQ, per germline. The V and J ends lost 4 bases and 2 bases respectively, with 9 bases between them.

This clone has a single count. V usage is TRBV19 and J usage is TRBJ1-1; TRBD1 might be the D (5 bases). CDR1 and CDR2 (germline): LNHDA, SQIVND (reference sequence). There are 13 residues in the CDR3. V lost 8 bases and J 3 bases, leaving 13 bases between the germline ends. The CDR3 region has the DNA TGTGCCAGTCGGGACTGGGGGGACACTGAAGCTTTCTTT. Its translation is CASRDWGDTEAFF. The entire variable domain, with the rest obtained from reference TRBV19 and TRBJ1-1, is as follows: DGGITQSPKYLFRKEGQNVTLSCEQNLNHDAMYWYRQDPGQGLRLIYYSQIVNDFQKGDIAEGYSVSREKKESFPLTVTSAQKNPTAFYLCASRDWGDTEAFFGQGTRLTVV.

The chain carries TRBV6-5 and TRBJ1-5; D possibly corresponds to TRBD1 (6 bases). Trimming left V 0 bases short and J 8 bases short, with 17 bases between. Germline CDR1 is MNHEY and CDR2 is SVGAGI. The CDR3 is 16 residues long. The CDR3 is CASSYSSTGMGEPQHF. DNA of the CDR3: TGTGCCAGCAGTTACTCGAGTACAGGGATGGGAGAGCCCCAGCATTTT.

This chain connects TRBV11-1 to TRBJ2-7; a weak D match, TRBD1 (5 bases). The CDR3 has 15 residues. CDR1 is SGHAT and CDR2 is FQDESV in the germline V gene (reference sequence). Trimming removed 0 bases at V and 4 bases at J, with 13 bases between. CDR3 DNA: TGTGCCAGCAGCTTAGCGGTTGATGGGGCTTACGAGCAGTACTTC. Its protein is CASSLAVDGAYEQYF.